This TCR beta chain was identified in a study of blood T cell repertoires in COVID-19. Overall study context: The United States, Italy and Spain were the sources of the acute and convalescent COVID-19 samples. PBMCs, B-cell-depleted T cells, or T cells were the source of the cDNA or gDNA that made up the material.

Original methodology: Reference gene primer amplification in the assay estimated nucleated cell counts. Here immunoSEQ multiplex PCR was the method, and the copy in TCRdb shows in-frame clones only, minus some. That table furnishes V, J and clone size, whereas the DNA furnished D and trimming. The data contain about 14,000 clones, roughly nine tenths of them singletons. The CDR3 totals 15 residues. V dropped 1 base and J dropped 1 base, with 8 bases sitting between them. Germline CDR1 is SGHTA and CDR2 is FQGNSA. This chain uses TRBV7-2 with TRBJ2-1, with D maybe TRBD2 (5 bases). Sequencing used peripheral blood. This sequence originates from a human donor in a cohort sampled during active COVID-19. The CDR3 sequence: CASSLVPGSYNEQFF. CDR3 DNA sequence: TGTGCCAGCAGCTTAGTCCCGGGATCCTACAATGAGCAGTTCTTC.